The 24 T cell receptor beta chains listed next were all sequenced from one sample in a study of T-cell memory formation after mild COVID-19. One entry per CDR3 protein, called by TCRdb with MiXCR from the 5' RACE reads. The data contain some 110,000 distinct CDR3 sequences, 12% of them singletons. What was sequenced was PBMCs or a T cell subset sorted from them (not recorded which). Receptors originate from an adult woman who had mild COVID-19 (a few samples of this study predate the infection). Cell type and time point are not known.

This clonotype has more than one count but fewer than ten. The chain is built from TRBV29-1 and TRBJ2-7; D is unresolved. V was shortened by 6 bases and J by 5 bases, with 17 bases between the two germline ends. The CDR3 contains 13 residues. Germline V gene sequence: CDR1 SQVTM, CDR2 ANQGSEA. CDR3 region: CSVPRPHSDEQYF. DNA for the CDR3: TGCAGCGTCCCCCGGCCTCATTCGGACGAGCAGTACTTC.

This clonotype was counted a few times. J is TRBJ2-5 and V is TRBV12-3 or TRBV12-4; 10 nucleotides line up with TRBD2. The CDR3 is made up of 17 amino acids. With 1 base clipped from V and 0 bases from J, the junction kept 5 bases outside the gene matches. The DNA for the CDR3 is TGTGCCAGCAGTTTAGTCTTTCTAGCGGGGGACCAAGAGACCCAGTACTTC. Its translation is CASSLVFLAGDQETQYF.

This chain joins TRBV6-5 and TRBJ2-3, with 10 bases matching TRBD2. The CDR3 spans 16 residues. Germline V CDR1 and CDR2: MNHEY, SVGAGI. Unmatched junction bases numbered 7, after V lost 4 bases and J lost 3 bases. CDR3 bases: TGTGCCAGCAGTTCTCGACTAGCGGGTCGAACAGATACGCAGTATTTT. It translates to CASSSRLAGRTDTQYF.

The rearrangement links TRBV2 to TRBJ2-5, with a tentative D call TRBD2 (6 bases). This CDR3 contains 14 residues. Germline V gives CDR1 SNHLY, CDR2 FYNNEI. The V end lost 7 bases, the J end lost 2 bases, and 14 bases lay between the germline ends. The CDR3 spells CASTPLALQETQYF. In DNA form, the CDR3 reads TGTGCCAGCACCCCTCTAGCGTTACAAGAGACCCAGTACTTC.

This rearrangement joins TRBV29-1 to TRBJ2-3; possibly TRBD2 for D (5 bases). The CDR3 contains 15 residues. Trimming stripped 4 bases from V and 5 bases from J, with 19 bases between. Germline V gene lookup returns CDR1 SQVTM and CDR2 ANQGSEA. The CDR3 DNA follows: TGCAGCGTTGCCCACCGAGGAGGTCAGCTAGATACGCAGTATTTT. Its protein product is CSVAHRGGQLDTQYF.

CDR3 coding DNA: TGTGCCAGCAGCGTATATGGACTGAGCGAGCAGTACTTC. Translating it yields CASSVYGLSEQYF. The J gene is TRBJ2-7, the V gene TRBV9, with D perhaps TRBD2 (5 bases). The germline CDR1 and CDR2 sequences are SGDLS and YYNGEE. V lost 1 base and J 6 bases, leaving 11 bases between the germline ends. The CDR3 extends over 13 amino acids.

This clonotype was seen repeatedly, ten times or more. The chain uses TRBV7-9 and TRBJ2-7, with TRBD1 identical over 8 bases. CDR3 size: 14 residues. The junction had 9 bases not matched to a gene; V was cut back by 5 bases and J by 6 bases. Germline lookup yields CDR1 SEHNR and CDR2 FQNEAQ (reference sequence). The DNA for the CDR3 is TGTGCCAGCAGCCCAGGACAGGGCTTCAGCGAGCAGTACTTC. Translating gives CASSPGQGFSEQYF.

This clonotype was seen a handful of times. This chain uses TRBV4-2 with TRBJ2-1; 8 positions match TRBD2. V dropped 6 bases and J dropped 5; count of bases not matched to a gene: 9. CDR1 and CDR2 (germline): LGHNA, YNFKEQ. CDR3 length equals 15 residues. The CDR3 region is CASSPTSGANNEQFF. CDR3 bases: TGTGCCAGCAGTCCCACTAGCGGAGCAAACAATGAGCAGTTCTTC.

This clonotype came up a few times. The chain links TRBV7-8 to TRBJ2-3; a weak D match, TRBD2 (6 bases). The CDR3 sequence is 13 residues long. V was clipped by 4 bases and J by 6 bases, with 11 bases between them. Germline lookup yields CDR1 SGHVS and CDR2 FQNEAQ. CDR3 DNA: TGTGCCAGCAGCTGGGCGGGGAGGGATACGCAGTATTTT. This sequence encodes CASSWAGRDTQYF.

The J gene is TRBJ2-7, the V gene TRBV5-1; 8 bases are a match to TRBD1. Germline CDR1 reads SGHRS; CDR2 reads YFSETQ. The CDR3 contains 14 residues. The DNA for the CDR3 is TGCGCCAGCAGCTTGACCTCCGGGACAGGCACATTGTTCGTC. It codes for CASSLTSGTGTLFV.

This clonotype has just a few counts. The J gene is TRBJ2-2, the V gene TRBV7-9; D gene ambiguous. The V gene lost 10 bases and the J gene lost 6 bases, with 9 bases spanning the gap. This CDR3 has 11 residues. From germline, CDR1 is SEHNR and CDR2 FQNEAQ (reference sequence). This chain's CDR3 is CATQWAGELFF. CDR3 DNA sequence: TGTGCCACCCAGTGGGCCGGGGAGCTGTTTTTT. Complete variable domain (other parts from reference TRBV7-9 and TRBJ2-2): DTGVSQNPRHKITKRGQNVTFRCDPISEHNRLYWYRQTLGQGPEFLTYFQNEAQLEKSRLLSDRFSAERPKGSFSTLEIQRTEQGDSAMYLCATQWAGELFFGEGSRLTVL.

This clonotype was counted only a few times. This sequence joins TRBV12-3 or TRBV12-4 and TRBJ2-1, with 12 bases lining up with TRBD2. V lost 5 bases and J lost 2; bases outside the gene matches: 7. The CDR3 totals 17 residues. CDR3 sequence: CASSPRLAGVTYNEQFF. The CDR3 nucleotides are TGTGCCAGCAGTCCTAGACTAGCGGGAGTGACCTACAATGAGCAGTTCTTC.

The J gene is TRBJ1-1, the V gene TRBV2, with D hard to call. The V and J ends lost 6 bases and 5 bases respectively, with 7 bases between them. There are 11 residues in the CDR3. From germline, CDR1 is SNHLY and CDR2 FYNNEI. CDR3 DNA: TGTGCCAGCAGCAGTAGAACTGAAGCTTTCTTT. It specifies CASSSRTEAFF.

The chain recombines TRBV12-3 or TRBV12-4 with TRBJ2-5; 8 nucleotides line up with TRBD2. With 4 bases clipped from V and 4 bases from J, the junction kept 8 bases outside the gene matches. CDR3 size: 15 residues. The CDR3 reads CASSSTVAGGETQYF. CDR3 in DNA: TGTGCCAGCAGTTCCACGGTCGCGGGAGGAGAGACCCAGTACTTC.

The V and J genes are TRBV12-3 or TRBV12-4 and TRBJ2-6; D gene ambiguous. V was trimmed by 6 bases and J by 2 bases, leaving 11 bases between them. The CDR3 extends over 15 amino acids. Here the CDR3 reads CASSHIGTGANVLTF. The CDR3 DNA reads as TGTGCCAGCAGCCACATTGGGACTGGGGCCAACGTCCTGACTTTC.

This sequence joins TRBV29-1 and TRBJ2-1; no reliable D call. The ends were cut back, 3 bases at V and 5 bases at J, with 14 bases in the middle. This CDR3 is 14 amino acids long. CDR1 SQVTM and CDR2 ANQGSEA come from the germline V gene. CDR3: CSVESSSTHNEQFF. As DNA, the CDR3 is TGCAGCGTTGAGAGCAGCTCCACGCACAATGAGCAGTTCTTC.

This clonotype was seen only a few times. The gene calls are TRBV4-3 and TRBJ2-3, with TRBD2 identical over 9 bases. CDR3 size: 15 residues. The junction had 6 bases not matched to a gene; V was cut back by 6 bases and J by 2 bases. Germline CDR1 reads LGHNA; CDR2 reads YSLEER. CDR3 DNA sequence: TGCGCCAGCAGGTCTAGCGGGGCGCCCACAGATACGCAGTATTTT. Protein sequence: CASRSSGAPTDTQYF.

This clonotype appeared many times. The chain combines TRBV5-1 with TRBJ2-4, with D possibly TRBD2 on 5 matching bases. This CDR3 comprises 18 residues. Germline values: CDR1 SGHRS, CDR2 YFSETQ. Trimming shortened V by 4 bases and J by 0 bases, and 20 bases separated the two germline ends. The chain's CDR3 is CASSPSDGVPLAKNIQYF. The CDR3 coding sequence is TGCGCCAGCAGCCCCTCGGACGGGGTCCCCCTAGCCAAAAACATTCAGTACTTC.

This sequence joins TRBV7-9 and TRBJ2-2; 13 nucleotides line up with TRBD2. Germline V gives CDR1 SEHNR, CDR2 FQNEAQ (reference sequence). The trim removed 5 bases at V and 1 base at J, leaving 4 bases unmatched. The CDR3 contains 17 residues. The CDR3 spells CASSLGLAGENTGELFF. CDR3 DNA sequence: TGTGCCAGCAGCCTCGGACTAGCGGGGGAGAACACCGGGGAGCTGTTTTTT.

CDR3: CASSLGGAGFYNEQFF. DNA of the CDR3: TGTGCCAGCAGCTTAGGTGGAGCGGGGTTTTACAATGAGCAGTTCTTC. This chain links TRBV7-9 with TRBJ2-1, with 7 bases lining up with TRBD2. CDR3 size: 16 residues. V was clipped by 1 base and J by 4 bases; unmatched bases: 7. Germline-derived CDR1 and CDR2 are SEHNR and FQNEAQ (reference sequence).

About this clonotype itself: One junction end does not reproduce the germline sequence, and a read error may be involved. V is TRBV2 and J is TRBJ2-2; D is possibly TRBD1 (5 bases). Germline CDR1 SNHLY, CDR2 FYNNEI. The CDR3 totals 16 residues. As DNA, the CDR3 is TGTGCCAGCAGCGAAGGACACTTCCTGAACACCGGGGAGCTGTTTTTT. Protein sequence: CASSEGHFLNTGELFF.

This clonotype was seen a handful of times. V gene TRBV10-3 combines with J gene TRBJ2-3; TRBD1 is a possible D gene (6 bases). There are 16 residues in the CDR3. V was shortened by 6 bases and J by 3 bases, with 19 bases between the two germline ends. Looked up from germline, CDR1 is ENHRY and CDR2 is SYGVKD. The CDR3, as DNA: TGTGCCATCAGCGGAAAACAGGGAATGGTAACAGATACGCAGTATTTT. Its protein is CAISGKQGMVTDTQYF.

V usage is TRBV12-3 or TRBV12-4 and J usage is TRBJ2-2; 7 bases match TRBD1. After removal of 5 bases from V and 0 bases from J, the junction contained 6 bases not matched to a gene. The CDR3 covers 16 residues. The CDR3 spells CASSPWGQSNTGELFF. The CDR3 DNA reads as TGTGCCAGCAGTCCCTGGGGACAGTCGAACACCGGGGAGCTGTTTTTT.

The table lists this clonotype with a few counts. The chain recombines TRBV12-3 or TRBV12-4 with TRBJ2-3, with 9 bases matching TRBD1. Trimming took 5 bases from V and 4 from J; bases not matched to a gene: 4. The CDR3 contains 14 residues. The DNA for the CDR3 is TGTGCCAGCAGTAGGGACAGGGAGTCAGATACGCAGTATTTT. Translation: CASSRDRESDTQYF.